Listed below are T cell receptor beta chains from one sample, sequenced in a study of T cell responses to AZD1222 COVID-19 vaccine. The method was immunoSEQ multiplex PCR; TCRdb's version includes in-frame clones alone and lacks a portion of them. The sample has about 120,000 clones, 80% to 95% seen once; the top ten hold 4% to 4.5%. The starting material was peripheral blood, obtained 28 days after the second dose of the MenACWY control vaccine. These TCRs come from an adult who received the MenACWY meningococcal vaccine as a control. The CDR3 runs from the conserved cysteine through the conserved F or W. Each record gives: J gene, V gene, clone size, CDR3 length, D gene, CDR3 protein, CDR3 DNA. D genes are given only for firm matches. Rows may omit the clone size; those that give it use once, few, many or a size class.

TRBJ1-5 TRBV6-1 few 17 NA CASSGAPGGLSNQPQHF TGTGCCAGCAGTGGGGCCCCGGGGGGATTGAGCAATCAGCCCCAGCATTTT
TRBJ1-5 TRBV9 NA 16 NA CASSVGWGLSNQPQHF TGTGCCAGCAGCGTAGGTTGGGGGCTGAGCAATCAGCCCCAGCATTTT
TRBJ2-5 TRBV5-5 few 14 TRBD1 CASSSTGTEETQYF TGTGCCAGCAGTTCTACCGGGACAGAAGAGACCCAGTACTTC
TRBJ1-2 TRBV10-2 NA 12 NA CATLDPGYGYTF TGCGCCACCTTGGACCCCGGCTATGGCTACACCTTC
TRBJ2-2 TRBV10-2 NA 16 TRBD2 CASSDKLAGGTGELFF TGCGCCAGCAGTGATAAACTAGCGGGGGGAACCGGGGAGCTGTTTTTT
TRBJ1-4 TRBV6-2/TRBV6-3 NA 15 TRBD1 CASSRPRQGKEKLFF TGTGCCAGCAGTCGCCCTCGACAGGGGAAAGAAAAACTGTTTTTT
TRBJ2-1 TRBV7-2 NA 16 TRBD2 CASSAYTSGIYNEQFF TGTGCCAGCAGCGCCTATACTAGCGGGATTTACAATGAGCAGTTCTTC
TRBJ2-5 TRBV29-1 NA 12 NA CSATAESETQYF TGCAGCGCCACGGCGGAATCGGAGACCCAGTACTTC
TRBJ2-2 TRBV7-9 medium-sized 17 TRBD1 CASSPWTGTTNTGELFF TGTGCCAGCAGCCCATGGACAGGCACTACTAACACCGGGGAGCTGTTTTTT
TRBJ2-2 TRBV28 NA 18 TRBD2 CASSSYLGTSGSTGELFF TGTGCCAGCAGTAGCTACCTAGGGACTAGCGGGAGCACCGGGGAGCTGTTTTTT
TRBJ2-3 TRBV21-1 once 16 NA CASSKFLAGFADTQYF TGTGCCAGCAGCAAATTCCTAGCGGGATTTGCAGATACGCAGTATTTT
TRBJ1-4 TRBV18 NA 15 TRBD1 CASSPMTGSNEKLFF TGTGCCAGCTCACCGATGACAGGGTCTAATGAAAAACTGTTTTTT
TRBJ2-2 TRBV6-4 few 15 NA CASSDSQQNTGELFF TGTGCCAGCAGTGACTCGCAACAGAACACCGGGGAGCTGTTTTTT
TRBJ1-4 TRBV5-1 NA 13 TRBD1 CASSPGTVEKLFF TGCGCCAGCAGCCCCGGGACAGTTGAAAAACTGTTTTTT
TRBJ2-1 TRBV11-3 NA 15 NA CASSRGPNQVEEQFF TGTGCCAGCAGCCGTGGACCCAACCAGGTAGAGGAGCAGTTCTTC
TRBJ2-5 TRBV2 NA 18 NA CASSVRSRALQAIETQYF TGTGCCAGCAGTGTTAGGAGTAGAGCTCTCCAGGCGATCGAGACCCAGTACTTC
TRBJ1-3 TRBV15 NA 15 NA CATSRDQGSGNTIYF TGTGCCACCAGCAGAGATCAGGGATCGGGAAACACCATATATTTT
TRBJ1-5 TRBV28 NA 16 NA CASSFWQEFSNQPQHF TGTGCCAGCAGCTTTTGGCAGGAATTTAGCAATCAGCCCCAGCATTTT
TRBJ2-2 TRBV10-2 few 13 NA CASGADHTGELFF TGCGCCAGCGGTGCGGACCACACCGGGGAGCTGTTTTTT
TRBJ2-3 TRBV24-1 NA 16 TRBD2 CATSDPLAGVRDTQYF TGTGCCACCAGTGATCCATTAGCGGGAGTGAGAGATACGCAGTATTTT
TRBJ1-5 TRBV24-1 NA 15 TRBD1 CATSDSRGPQSPQHF TGTGCCACCAGTGATTCAAGGGGGCCACAATCGCCCCAGCATTTT
TRBJ1-6 TRBV24-1 NA 14 NA CATSDSHRDSPLHF TGTGCCACCAGTGATTCTCACAGGGATTCACCCCTCCACTTT
TRBJ1-5 TRBV15 NA 15 NA CATQLNRQSNQPQHF TGTGCCACCCAATTAAACAGGCAAAGCAATCAGCCCCAGCATTTT
TRBJ1-5 TRBV2 NA 14 NA CASQGLMRNQPQHF TGTGCCAGCCAGGGGTTAATGCGCAATCAGCCCCAGCATTTT
TRBJ2-3 TRBV29-1 NA 10 NA CSVVSDTQYF TGCAGCGTTGTTTCTGATACGCAGTATTTT
TRBJ1-4 TRBV11-2 NA 15 NA CASSLDPGAEEKLFF TGTGCCAGCAGCTTAGATCCGGGGGCGGAGGAAAAACTGTTTTTT
TRBJ1-1 TRBV6-5 NA 15 NA CASSYSGGRNTEAFF TGTGCCAGCAGTTACTCTGGGGGCAGGAACACTGAAGCTTTCTTT
TRBJ1-6 TRBV9 NA 15 TRBD1 CASSVGDRGNSPLHF TGTGCCAGCAGCGTAGGGGACAGGGGGAATTCACCCCTCCACTTT
TRBJ2-2 TRBV10-3 NA 15 TRBD1 CATEGTGANTGELFF TGTGCCACTGAAGGGACAGGAGCGAACACCGGGGAGCTGTTTTTT
TRBJ1-2 TRBV21-1 NA 14 NA CASSKVGGKGGYTF TGTGCCAGCAGCAAAGTAGGAGGGAAGGGTGGCTACACCTTC
TRBJ2-5 TRBV5-4 NA 15 TRBD2 CASSFWRGGGETQYF TGTGCCAGCAGCTTTTGGCGGGGGGGAGGGGAGACCCAGTACTTC
TRBJ2-2 TRBV5-1 NA 13 NA CASSAGPSGELFF TGCGCCAGCAGCGCGGGTCCCTCCGGGGAGCTGTTTTTT
TRBJ1-5 TRBV6-6 NA 14 NA CASSRSASNQPQHF TGTGCCAGCAGTCGATCTGCCAGCAATCAGCCCCAGCATTTT
TRBJ2-3 TRBV19 NA 17 NA CASMGGLGQTNTDTQYF TGTGCCAGTATGGGGGGACTTGGGCAAACGAACACAGATACGCAGTATTTT
TRBJ2-3 TRBV4-1 NA 17 TRBD2 CASSQADSGRASDTQYF TGCGCCAGCAGCCAAGCCGATAGCGGGAGGGCCTCAGATACGCAGTATTTT
TRBJ2-7 TRBV27 NA 14 TRBD1 CASTTRQGPYEQYF TGTGCCAGCACCACTCGACAGGGGCCCTACGAGCAGTACTTC
TRBJ2-7 TRBV28 NA 13 NA CASSLVGVHEQYF TGTGCCAGCAGTTTGGTGGGGGTCCACGAGCAGTACTTC
TRBJ1-6 TRBV25-1 NA 15 NA CASRGWSSYNSPLHF TGTGCCAGCAGGGGCTGGAGCTCCTATAATTCACCCCTCCACTTT
TRBJ1-1 TRBV7-3 NA 13 TRBD1 CASSTGQFTEAFF TGTGCCAGCAGCACGGGACAGTTCACTGAAGCTTTCTTT
TRBJ2-5 TRBV7-7 NA 17 NA CASSSGSRGLYQETQYF TGTGCCAGCAGCTCTGGGAGCCGGGGCCTGTACCAAGAGACCCAGTACTTC
TRBJ1-1 TRBV2 NA 12 TRBD1 CASSAGTEEAFF TGTGCCAGCAGCGCCGGGACAGAAGAAGCTTTCTTT
TRBJ2-5 TRBV11-3 NA 15 NA CASSSTQGIGETQYF TGTGCCAGCAGCTCTACCCAAGGGATAGGGGAGACCCAGTACTTC
TRBJ2-7 TRBV2 NA 15 TRBD2 CASIGGRGSPYEQYF TGTGCCAGCATTGGCGGGAGAGGTAGCCCCTACGAGCAGTACTTC
TRBJ2-1 TRBV9 NA 16 TRBD2 CASSVVGTSSGIEQFF TGTGCCAGCAGCGTAGTTGGGACTAGCTCCGGCATTGAGCAGTTCTTC
TRBJ1-1 TRBV19 once 14 NA CATEAWGPQTEAFF TGTGCCACCGAAGCGTGGGGCCCCCAGACTGAAGCTTTCTTT
TRBJ1-1 TRBV6-6 few 13 NA CASSSPAGSEAFF TGTGCCAGCAGTTCTCCAGCCGGATCTGAAGCTTTCTTT
TRBJ2-2 TRBV27 NA 15 TRBD1 CASTRGQGRTGELFF TGTGCCAGCACTCGGGGACAGGGAAGGACCGGGGAGCTGTTTTTT
TRBJ2-7 TRBV7-3 NA 19 TRBD2 CASSAYPGTSGPWGSEQYF TGTGCCAGCAGCGCCTACCCCGGGACTAGCGGTCCATGGGGCTCCGAGCAGTACTTC
TRBJ1-2 TRBV19 NA 14 NA CASSRDNINYGYTF TGTGCCAGTTCACGGGACAACATTAACTATGGCTACACCTTC
TRBJ1-2 TRBV15 NA 15 NA CATSRDRSSHYGYTF TGTGCCACCAGCAGAGATAGATCCTCTCACTATGGCTACACCTTC
TRBJ2-5 TRBV5-1 NA 18 TRBD2 CASSYRSLAGGQKETQYF TGCGCCAGCAGCTACCGCTCGCTAGCGGGGGGTCAGAAGGAGACCCAGTACTTC
TRBJ2-7 TRBV19 NA 13 TRBD2 CASKEGGPYEQYF TGTGCCAGTAAAGAGGGAGGGCCCTACGAGCAGTACTTC
TRBJ2-4 TRBV15 NA 13 TRBD1 CATSTGQGNIQYF TGTGCCACCAGCACGGGACAGGGAAACATTCAGTACTTC
TRBJ1-1 TRBV27 NA 13 NA CASSSLRGLDRTF TGTGCCAGCAGTTCCTTAAGAGGGCTGGACCGAACCTTT